A single sample is the source of the 15 T cell receptor beta chains below, sequenced in a study of OX40 agonist ivuxolimab in advanced cancers. Libraries were prepared by immunoSEQ multiplex PCR; TCRdb keeps only in-frame clonotypes and omits some of them. The sample yields under 75,000 clones, 70% to 90% seen once. The sample in question was CD4+ or CD8+ T cells sorted from blood, obtained in a trial of the OX40 agonist ivuxolimab. Every receptor here comes from an adult with an advanced solid tumor such as melanoma, head and neck, liver or kidney cancer.

The gene calls are TRBV30 and TRBJ2-7; D gene unclear. V was cut by 3 bases and J by 0 bases, with 12 bases left in between. Germline values: CDR1 GTSNPN, CDR2 SVGIG (reference sequence). The CDR3 is made up of 14 amino acids. The chain's CDR3 is CAWSPYDSSYEQYF. As DNA, the CDR3 is TGTGCCTGGAGCCCCTACGATAGCTCCTACGAGCAGTACTTC.

The rearrangement uses TRBV18 and TRBJ2-7, with 10 bases that match TRBD2. The CDR3 contains 13 residues. Trimming took 3 bases from V and 10 from J; bases not matched to a gene: 6. Germline V gene sequence: CDR1 KGHSH, CDR2 LQKENI. The CDR3, as DNA: TGTGCCAGCTCACCGGGGGCTAGCGGGAGTCAGTACTTC. It yields the protein CASSPGASGSQYF.

This chain links TRBV19 with TRBJ1-5, with D perhaps matching TRBD1 (6 bases). Germline V CDR1 and CDR2: LNHDA, SQIVND (reference sequence). This CDR3 is 16 amino acids long. V was cut by 1 base and J by 6 bases, with 16 bases left in between. The CDR3 reads CASSIGSGGGSQPQHF. CDR3 DNA: TGTGCCAGTAGTATAGGTTCTGGGGGCGGGAGTCAGCCCCAGCATTTT.

CDR3 nucleotides: TGTGCCAGCAGCTTGGGCCCCCCTACCACAGATACGCAGTATTTT. Translated: CASSLGPPTTDTQYF. V gene TRBV5-6 combines with J gene TRBJ2-3; D unclear. CDR1 is SGHDT and CDR2 is YYEEEE in the germline V gene. This CDR3 is built from 15 residues. V was cut by 0 bases and J by 2 bases, with 10 bases left in between.

The count of this clone is one. The chain combines TRBV30 with TRBJ2-3; D gene ambiguous. V was cut by 4 bases and J by 2 bases, with 19 bases left in between. This CDR3 comprises 16 residues. CDR1 GTSNPN and CDR2 SVGIG come from the germline V gene (reference sequence). The CDR3 DNA sequence: TGTGCCTGGACCCGCCATGGTGACTGGAACACAGATACGCAGTATTTT. Amino acids: CAWTRHGDWNTDTQYF. Using reference TRBV30 and TRBJ2-3 for the parts outside the CDR3, the full variable domain is SQTIHQWPATLVQPVGSPLSLECTVEGTSNPNLYWYRQAAGRGLQLLFYSVGIGQISSEVPQNLSASRPQDRQFILSSKKLLLSDSGFYLCAWTRHGDWNTDTQYFGPGTRLTVL.

V is TRBV10-2 and J is TRBJ1-6; a possible D gene is TRBD1 (6 bases). V lost 5 bases to trimming and J lost 7 bases, with 18 bases between them. From germline, CDR1 is WSHSY and CDR2 SAAADI. CDR3 length equals 16 residues. Here the CDR3 reads CASSPGQGSTNSPLHF. Here the CDR3 DNA reads TGCGCCAGCAGTCCCGGTCAGGGGTCGACAAATTCACCCCTCCACTTT.

V is TRBV18 and J is TRBJ2-1; 8 bases line up with TRBD2. The CDR3 sequence is 13 residues long. V shed 6 bases, J shed 16 bases, and the junction held 14 bases outside the gene matches. Germline V gene data show CDR1 as KGHSH and CDR2 as LQKENI. The CDR3 DNA reads as TGTGCCAGCTCCTCGGGCGGGGGGCATGGAATCTTCTTC. Translated, it gives CASSSGGGHGIFF.

V usage is TRBV19 and J usage is TRBJ1-2, with 7 positions matching TRBD1. This CDR3 comprises 14 residues. Germline V gene data show CDR1 as LNHDA and CDR2 as SQIVND (reference sequence). V trimming: 6 bases; J trimming: 2 bases; junction bases outside the gene matches: 6. CDR3 nucleotide sequence: TGTGCCAGTAGCCGGGACAGCCTAAACTATGGCTACACCTTC. It specifies CASSRDSLNYGYTF. Supplemented by reference TRBV19 and TRBJ1-2, the full variable domain reads DGGITQSPKYLFRKEGQNVTLSCEQNLNHDAMYWYRQDPGQGLRLIYYSQIVNDFQKGDIAEGYSVSREKKESFPLTVTSAQKNPTAFYLCASSRDSLNYGYTFGSGTRLTVV.

As concerns this clone: Other nucleotide sequences from this sample produce the same CDR3. As DNA, the CDR3 is TGCGCCAGCAGCCCGGACGGAGCAACTAATGAAAAACTGTTTTTT. Translating it yields CASSPDGATNEKLFF. The chain employs TRBV5-1 and TRBJ1-4; no definite D call. Germline V gives CDR1 SGHRS, CDR2 YFSETQ. V was cut by 4 bases and J by 0 bases, with 10 bases left in between. The CDR3 covers 15 residues.

This chain connects TRBV5-4 to TRBJ1-4; 10 bases agree with TRBD1. The CDR3 totals 17 residues. Unmatched junction bases numbered 15, after V lost 5 bases and J lost 8 bases. CDR1 and CDR2 from the germline V gene are SGHNT and YYREEE (reference sequence). In DNA, the CDR3 is TGTGCCAGCAGTTCGGCGGGAGACAGGGGGCCAAGGGAAAAACTGTTTTTT. Translating gives CASSSAGDRGPREKLFF.

The chain links TRBV27 to TRBJ1-5; TRBD1 matches at 9 bases. With 6 bases clipped from V and 2 bases from J, the junction kept 17 bases outside the gene matches. Germline V lookup: CDR1 MNHEY, CDR2 SMNVEV (reference sequence). The CDR3 spans 19 residues. This CDR3 reads CASSGVGTGSGVGNQPQHF. CDR3 in DNA: TGTGCCAGCAGCGGCGTTGGGACAGGGAGCGGTGTAGGCAATCAGCCCCAGCATTTT.

Concerning this clone: The same CDR3 also results from other DNA sequences found in this sample. V is TRBV6-5 and J is TRBJ2-7, with D perhaps being TRBD1 or TRBD2 (5 bases each). Per germline, CDR1 MNHEY and CDR2 SVGAGI. V was pared by 6 bases and J by 0 bases, with 9 bases between. The length of the CDR3 is 13 residues. DNA of the CDR3: TGTGCCAGCAGCCGGGACGGCTCCTACGAGCAGTACTTC. Residues: CASSRDGSYEQYF.

The genes are TRBV10-2 and TRBJ2-5; perhaps TRBD1 as D (6 bases). The better agreement between TRBJ2-7 and the DNA end casts doubt on the J call. This CDR3 spans 17 amino acids. Germline loops: CDR1 WSHSY, CDR2 SAAADI. In DNA form, the CDR3 reads TGCGCCAGCAGTGAGACCCCGGCGGCAGGGGCCCCATACGAGCAGTACTTC. This encodes CASSETPAAGAPYEQYF.

The V call is TRBV4-3, the J call TRBJ2-5; weak D call: TRBD2 (6 bases). The V gene's germline CDR1 is LGHNA and CDR2 YSLEER. The germline V and J ends were trimmed by 0 bases and 7 bases, with 15 bases remaining between them. CDR3 length equals 15 residues. CDR3 protein: CASSQDWRGFATQYF. CDR3 nucleotides: TGCGCCAGCAGCCAAGACTGGCGGGGCTTCGCGACCCAGTACTTC.

The gene calls are TRBV29-1 and TRBJ2-5; 9 positions agree with TRBD1. CDR1 and CDR2 from the germline V gene are SQVTM and ANQGSEA. The CDR3 is 14 residues long. The trim removed 4 bases at V and 5 bases at J, leaving 8 bases unmatched. The CDR3 reads CSVVTGGRGETQYF. The CDR3 DNA is TGCAGCGTTGTGACAGGGGGTCGAGGGGAGACCCAGTACTTC.